The clone carrying this T cell receptor beta chain was picked up a small number of times. This entry comes from a study of cytomegalovirus exposure and HLA in healthy donors. The PCR employed 60 Vbeta primers together with 13 Jbeta primers. In the original analysis: Roughly 11 million of the 80 million or so unique TCR beta chains counted in a later analysis were shared. Assay used: immunoSEQ multiplex PCR; TCRdb lists only in-frame clones, some missing. The DNA gave D and trimming, while V, J and clone size come from that table. The sample has some 200,000 clones, around 85% seen once. Nominally healthy donors were sampled, though unrecorded immune exposures were likely. The receptor was isolated from a man in his fifties in good health and CMV-seronegative. The source material was PBMCs.

CDR3 sequence (DNA): TGTGCCAGCAGTAGGGACAGGGGGCCTCAGCCCCAGCATTTT. This encodes CASSRDRGPQPQHF. The chain uses TRBV6-5 and TRBJ1-5, with 12 bases fitting TRBD1. V lost 5 bases and J lost 6; bases outside the gene matches: 2. Germline assignment: CDR1 MNHEY and CDR2 SVGAGI. This CDR3 has 14 residues.